The 27 T cell receptor beta chains given below trace back to one sample, sequenced in a study of early T cells in non-severe SARS-CoV-2 infection. TCRdb passed the 5' RACE reads through MiXCR, listing each CDR3 protein once. The profile shows tens of thousands of distinct CDR3 sequences, approximately 6.3% of them singletons. This sample comprised whole blood, obtained at baseline. The receptors originated from an adult who was a healthcare worker with PCR-confirmed SARS-CoV-2 infection or an uninfected control (not recorded which).

The genes are TRBV7-3 and TRBJ2-7; TRBD1 agrees at 9 bases. The CDR3 spans 14 residues. Trimming at V came to 5 bases and at J to 1 base, leaving 3 bases not matched to a gene. CDR1 is SGHTA and CDR2 is FQGTGA in the germline V gene. CDR3 protein: CASSLDRGSYEQYF. Here the CDR3 DNA reads TGTGCCAGCAGCCTGGACAGGGGTTCCTACGAGCAGTACTTC.

As regards this clonotype: A read error may explain this, as a much larger clone is one base away. This rearrangement joins TRBV28 to TRBJ1-2, with D perhaps TRBD1 (6 bases). The CDR3 is 14 residues long. From germline, CDR1 is MDHEN and CDR2 SYDVKM. The CDR3 region has the DNA TGTGCCGGCAGTTTAATCAGACAGGCACTCGGCTACACCTTC. This sequence encodes CAGSLIRQALGYTF.

This sequence joins TRBV7-9 and TRBJ2-5; 7 bases line up with TRBD1. CDR1 is SEHNR, CDR2 FQNEAQ, per germline (reference sequence). This CDR3 has 15 amino acids. V shed 6 bases and J 3 bases; nucleotides not matched to a gene: 10. The CDR3 loop is CASSFDGTEEETQYF. CDR3 DNA sequence: TGTGCCAGCAGTTTTGACGGGACAGAGGAAGAGACCCAGTACTTC.

The rearrangement links TRBV30 to TRBJ1-1, with D perhaps matching TRBD1 (5 bases). The V gene lost 5 bases and the J gene lost 10 bases, with 14 bases spanning the gap. The CDR3 runs 11 residues. Germline-derived CDR1 and CDR2 are GTSNPN and SVGIG (reference sequence). The CDR3 protein is CAWARQSRAFF. The CDR3 region has the DNA TGTGCCTGGGCCCGACAGTCACGAGCTTTCTTT.

This sequence joins TRBV21-1 and TRBJ2-3; no DNA check was done on the table's D call, TRBD1. TRBV21-1 is a pseudogene segment. This CDR3 is built from 14 residues. CDR3 residues: CASSKRGGTDTQYF. The DNA of the CDR3 is TGTGCCAGCAGCAAGCGGGGGGGCACAGATACGCAGTATTTT.

This clonotype was recorded at least ten times. This sequence joins TRBV5-6 and TRBJ2-1; a possible D gene is TRBD2 (5 bases). V shed 4 bases and J shed 3 bases, with 14 bases lying between them. Per the germline V gene, CDR1 is SGHDT and CDR2 is YYEEEE. The CDR3 spans 15 residues. The CDR3 nucleotides read TGTGCCAGCAGCAGGGAGCTATTCCTCTACAATGAGCAGTTCTTC. It is translated as CASSRELFLYNEQFF.

The V call is TRBV10-3, the J call TRBJ2-7; no reliable D call. This CDR3 comprises 11 residues. V was shortened by 0 bases and J by 12 bases, with 9 bases between the two germline ends. Per germline, CDR1 ENHRY and CDR2 SYGVKD. CDR3 loop: CAISESLTWYF. In DNA, the CDR3 is TGTGCCATCAGTGAGTCCTTAACCTGGTACTTC.

This clonotype was observed at least ten times. This chain links TRBV27 with TRBJ1-2; D may be TRBD1 (5 bases). V was trimmed by 2 bases and J by 4 bases, leaving 8 bases between them. The CDR3 length is 13 residues. Germline loops: CDR1 MNHEY, CDR2 SMNVEV (reference sequence). The CDR3 loop is CASSLGGGYGYTF. The CDR3 DNA follows: TGTGCCAGCAGTTTAGGGGGAGGCTATGGCTACACCTTC.

The V call is TRBV6-5, the J call TRBJ1-6; D gene ambiguous. V was pared by 2 bases and J by 14 bases, with 10 bases between. CDR3 length: 12 amino acids. The germline V gene encodes CDR1 MNHEY and CDR2 SVGAGI. The CDR3 here is CASSYTDRSLHF. CDR3 sequence (DNA): TGTGCCAGCAGTTACACGGACCGCTCCCTCCACTTT.

This clonotype was seen a few times. V and J are TRBV18 and TRBJ1-2; D may be TRBD1 (6 bases). The CDR3 runs 13 residues. Trimming took off 3 bases at V and 4 bases at J, with 9 bases between the two ends. Germline V gene sequence: CDR1 KGHSH, CDR2 LQKENI. This CDR3 is CASSPQGTYGYTF. The CDR3 DNA follows: TGTGCCAGCTCACCCCAGGGGACCTATGGCTACACCTTC.

This chain links TRBV2 with TRBJ2-1, with 8 bases aligning to TRBD2. The trim removed 6 bases at V and 9 bases at J, leaving 13 bases unmatched. CDR3 size: 15 residues. The germline V gene has CDR1 SNHLY and CDR2 FYNNEI. The CDR3 loop reads CASSLSGGEGIEQFF. In nucleotides, the CDR3 is TGTGCCAGCAGCTTGAGCGGGGGCGAGGGGATTGAGCAGTTCTTC.

Many counts were recorded for this clonotype. DNA of the CDR3: TGTCCACGGGGAGCGTTTGGCACTGAAGCTTTCTTT. Translated, it gives CPRGAFGTEAFF. The rearrangement joins TRBV6-1 to TRBJ1-1; D call uncertain. Germline CDR1 and CDR2: MNHNS and SASEGT. This CDR3 contains 12 residues.

This clonotype has ten or more counts. The chain carries TRBV7-2 and TRBJ2-3, with TRBD2 matching over 8 bases. CDR1 and CDR2 from the germline V gene are SGHTA and FQGNSA. The CDR3 covers 14 residues. The V and J ends lost 5 bases and 0 bases, in that order; junction bases with no gene match: 1. In nucleotides, the CDR3 is TGTGCCAGCAGCACTAGCGGCAGCACAGATACGCAGTATTTT. Translating it yields CASSTSGSTDTQYF.

There are a few counts of this clonotype. The V call is TRBV15, the J call TRBJ2-1; D is uncertain. V dropped 1 base and J dropped 6 bases, with 1 base sitting between them. The germline CDR1 and CDR2 sequences are LNHNV and YYDKDF (reference sequence). This CDR3 spans 11 amino acids. CDR3 region: CATSRANEQFF. Here the CDR3 DNA reads TGTGCCACCAGCAGAGCCAATGAGCAGTTCTTC.

This chain connects TRBV10-2 to TRBJ2-3; 11 nucleotides match TRBD2. CDR3 length equals 16 residues. V shed 0 bases and J 4 bases; nucleotides not matched to a gene: 3. Germline lookup yields CDR1 WSHSY and CDR2 SAAADI. DNA for the CDR3: TGCGCCAGCAGTGAGTCACTAGCGGGGGATTCAGATACGCAGTATTTT. The encoded protein is CASSESLAGDSDTQYF.

This clonotype appeared many times. J is TRBJ2-7 and V is TRBV20-1; no clear D. Trimming took off 0 bases at V and 1 base at J, with 7 bases between the two ends. The CDR3 sequence is 13 residues long. Germline assignment: CDR1 DFQATT and CDR2 SNEGSKA (reference sequence). The CDR3 DNA sequence: TGCAGTGCTAGAGATTGGCAGTCCTACGAGCAGTACTTC. Protein sequence: CSARDWQSYEQYF.

This clonotype has at least ten counts. V gene TRBV7-2 combines with J gene TRBJ1-2, with 7 bases identical to TRBD1. There are 16 residues in the CDR3. V lost 1 base, J lost 2 bases, and 7 bases stayed unmatched. CDR1 and CDR2 from the germline V gene are SGHTA and FQGNSA. CDR3 DNA sequence: TGTGCCAGCAGCTTAGTCCCAGGGGGTTTCAACTATGGCTACACCTTC. Translation gives CASSLVPGGFNYGYTF.

This clonotype was seen ten or more times. The chain has TRBV18 and TRBJ2-7; D is unclear. Looked up from germline, CDR1 is KGHSH and CDR2 is LQKENI. This CDR3 is 14 amino acids long. Trimming took off 2 bases at V and 5 bases at J, with 13 bases between the two ends. The CDR3 DNA reads TGTGCCAGCTCACCAAGGGCAACCGAGGACGAGCAGTACTTC. Protein sequence: CASSPRATEDEQYF.

At least ten counts were recorded for this clonotype. The chain couples TRBV6-2 or TRBV6-3 to TRBJ1-5; D is unclear. CDR3 size: 13 residues. Germline V gene lookup returns CDR1 MNHEY and CDR2 SVGEGT. Trimming removed 10 bases at V and 3 bases at J, with 13 bases between. The CDR3 spells CAIGLGLNQPQHF. The DNA for the CDR3 is TGTGCCATCGGGCTTGGCCTCAATCAGCCCCAGCATTTT.

This clonotype was detected many times. The rearrangement joins TRBV27 to TRBJ2-7; D remains unclear. The V end lost 6 bases, the J end lost 6 bases, and 12 bases lay between the germline ends. Per germline, CDR1 MNHEY and CDR2 SMNVEV (reference sequence). The CDR3 totals 12 residues. CDR3 coding DNA: TGTGCCAGCAGCTCCCCCACGGGCGAGCAGTACTTC. Its protein is CASSSPTGEQYF.

This clonotype has a count of ten or more. The chain carries TRBV4-1 and TRBJ2-5; 9 positions agree with TRBD1. This CDR3 is built from 16 residues. Unmatched junction bases numbered 7, after V lost 1 base and J lost 4 bases. Germline CDR1 and CDR2: MGHRA and YSYEKL. The CDR3 DNA sequence: TGCGCCAGCAGCCAAGCCGGGACAGGGCCATCAGAGACCCAGTACTTC. It is translated as CASSQAGTGPSETQYF.

This chain connects TRBV18 to TRBJ1-5, with 10 bases matching TRBD1. The germline V gene has CDR1 KGHSH and CDR2 LQKENI. Losses at the gene ends were 5 bases for V and 6 bases for J; bases not matched to a gene: 7. CDR3 length: 15 amino acids. CDR3 nucleotides: TGTGCCAGCTCATCGGGACAGGGGACGGGTCAGCCCCAGCATTTT. Protein: CASSSGQGTGQPQHF.

This clonotype was counted at least ten times. This chain links TRBV2 with TRBJ2-1, with 10 bases identical to TRBD2. The CDR3 contains 22 residues. Germline CDR1 is SNHLY and CDR2 is FYNNEI. V dropped 4 bases and J dropped 5; count of bases not matched to a gene: 26. CDR3 amino acids: CASSVGAVWGTSGATGNNEQFF. CDR3 nucleotides: TGTGCCAGCAGTGTAGGGGCGGTCTGGGGAACTAGCGGGGCTACAGGGAACAATGAGCAGTTCTTC. Using reference TRBV2 and TRBJ2-1 for the parts outside the CDR3, the full variable domain is EPEVTQTPSHQVTQMGQEVILRCVPISNHLYFYWYRQILGQKVEFLVSFYNNEISEKSEIFDDQFSVERPDGSNFTLKIRSTKLEDSAMYFCASSVGAVWGTSGATGNNEQFFGPGTRLTVL.

The sample holds many counts of this clonotype. The chain carries TRBV19 and TRBJ2-5, with a tentative D call TRBD2 (6 bases). V was clipped by 2 bases and J by 5 bases, with 15 bases between them. There are 15 residues in the CDR3. Germline CDR1 reads LNHDA; CDR2 reads SQIVND (reference sequence). The CDR3: CASSISGRSGETQYF. The CDR3, as DNA: TGTGCCAGTAGTATATCCGGACGCAGCGGGGAGACCCAGTACTTC. Full variable domain (outside the CDR3, taken from reference TRBV19 and TRBJ2-5): DGGITQSPKYLFRKEGQNVTLSCEQNLNHDAMYWYRQDPGQGLRLIYYSQIVNDFQKGDIAEGYSVSREKKESFPLTVTSAQKNPTAFYLCASSISGRSGETQYFGPGTRLLVL.

This clonotype was seen a few times. The chain combines TRBV28 with TRBJ1-2; D is perhaps TRBD1 (6 bases). Trimming took 3 bases from V and 4 from J, leaving 9 bases between them. The CDR3 is 13 residues long. The germline gives CDR1 MDHEN, CDR2 SYDVKM. CDR3 nucleotides: TGTGCCAGCAGTTTGACAGGCTTCTATGGCTACACCTTC. Its translation is CASSLTGFYGYTF.

This clonotype was recorded at least ten times. This sequence joins TRBV12-3 or TRBV12-4 and TRBJ2-2; possibly TRBD2 for D (6 bases). The length of the CDR3 is 13 residues. Trimming took off 11 bases at V and 5 bases at J, with 15 bases between the two ends. The CDR3 DNA reads as TGTGCCGCTCACAACCGGGAGACCGGGGAGCTGTTTTTT. It translates to CAAHNRETGELFF.

This clonotype was detected ten times or more. The V gene is TRBV10-3, the J gene TRBJ2-7; the match to TRBD2 covers 10 bases. V lost 4 bases to trimming and J lost 0 bases; unmatched junction nucleotides: 6. The V gene's germline CDR1 is ENHRY and CDR2 SYGVKD. This CDR3 contains 16 residues. CDR3 residues: CAISARLAGLSYEQYF. DNA of the CDR3: TGTGCCATCAGTGCCCGACTAGCGGGCCTCTCCTACGAGCAGTACTTC.